The 18 T cell receptor beta chains below all came from one sample that was sequenced in a study of regulatory T cells in long-lasting Graves disease. Arm-PCR with iRepertoire HTBI primers amplified the CDR3 regions for these TCR beta libraries. TCRdb itself ran the multiplex PCR reads through MiXCR, one entry per CDR3 protein. Of about 540,000 distinct CDR3 sequences in the sample, roughly 12% were seen once. Time point indicated: newly diagnosed GD, antithyroid drugs for less than 3 months. Construction of the TCR library relied on RNA isolated from PBMCs. The sample was also reused in another study, on T cells in Graves' hyperthyroidism and ophthalmopathy.

Sequencing was performed on peripheral blood mononuclear cells (PBMCs), taken at new diagnosis, from a patient treated with antithyroid drugs. Receptors were obtained from a man younger than 45 with Graves disease.

This clonotype came up a few times. This rearrangement joins TRBV14 to TRBJ1-1, with D perhaps matching TRBD1 (5 bases). Trimming pared 4 bases from V and 1 base from J, leaving 19 bases between. CDR1 and CDR2 from the germline V gene are SGHDN and FVKESK. This CDR3 is built from 17 residues. Written as DNA, the CDR3 is TGTGCCAGCAGCCTATCTTGGGACGGCTCGGAGAACACTGAAGCTTTCTTT. Translating gives CASSLSWDGSENTEAFF.

This clonotype was seen many times. The chain uses TRBV5-5 and TRBJ2-1; D is unclear. The germline V and J ends were trimmed by 1 base and 7 bases, with 6 bases remaining between them. CDR3 length equals 12 residues. The germline V gene encodes CDR1 SGHKS and CDR2 YYEKEE (reference sequence). The CDR3 protein is CASSLSLNEQFF. In DNA, the CDR3 is TGTGCCAGCAGCTTGAGTTTAAATGAGCAGTTCTTC.

This clonotype has ten or more counts. J is TRBJ1-4 and V is TRBV28; unclear D gene. Trimming removed 6 bases at V and 3 bases at J, with 14 bases between. CDR3 size: 15 residues. Germline-derived CDR1 and CDR2 are MDHEN and SYDVKM. DNA of the CDR3: TGTGCCAGCAGCTTAGGCGGGGTCGCTAATGAAAAACTGTTTTTT. Translating gives CASSLGGVANEKLFF.

This clonotype was seen a few times. V gene TRBV20-1 combines with J gene TRBJ1-3; D is uncertain. The CDR3 is 13 amino acids. Germline values: CDR1 DFQATT, CDR2 SNEGSKA (reference sequence). V lost 1 base to trimming and J lost 0 bases, with 4 bases between them. The CDR3 here is CSARGDSGNTIYF. CDR3 in DNA: TGCAGTGCTAGAGGTGACTCTGGAAACACCATATATTTT.

V is TRBV20-1 and J is TRBJ2-5, with D possibly TRBD2 on 7 matching bases. Trimming cost V 6 bases and J 2 bases, with 19 bases left between them. CDR1 is DFQATT, CDR2 SNEGSKA, per germline (reference sequence). The CDR3 covers 15 residues. The CDR3 DNA reads TGCAGTGCCAGACCGAGGACTAGGGGGCAAGAGACCCAGTACTTC. Protein sequence: CSARPRTRGQETQYF.

A note on this clonotype: It is likely a read error: a sequence one base away is far more abundant. The chain uses TRBV12-3 or TRBV12-4 and TRBJ2-7, with a possible D match to TRBD2 (6 bases). The CDR3 is 13 amino acids. Between the trimmed V and J ends, which lost 2 bases and 7 bases, there was a span of 12 bases. This CDR3 is CASSLHAGNEQYF. The CDR3, as DNA: TGTGCCAGCAGTTTACACGCGGGAAATGAGCAGTACTTC.

The table lists this clonotype with many counts. The chain has TRBV29-1 and TRBJ1-5; D is perhaps TRBD1 (6 bases). Trimming stripped 6 bases from V and 3 bases from J, with 15 bases between. This CDR3 contains 14 residues. Per germline, CDR1 SQVTM and CDR2 ANQGSEA. The CDR3 is CSVALTGYNQPQHF. For the CDR3, the DNA is TGCAGCGTCGCCCTTACAGGGTACAATCAGCCCCAGCATTTT.

This clonotype was seen many times. The chain combines TRBV2 with TRBJ2-2; the match to TRBD1 covers 8 bases. The ends lost 2 bases at V and 7 bases at J; junction bases unmatched: 3. CDR3 length: 14 amino acids. The germline gives CDR1 SNHLY, CDR2 FYNNEI. CDR3 nucleotide sequence: TGTGCCAGCAGTGAACAGGGGGCGCTCGGGGAGCTGTTTTTT. This sequence encodes CASSEQGALGELFF.

This clonotype has ten or more counts. The CDR3, as DNA: TGTGCCAGCAGTGAAGTGACAGAGCTCAATGAAAAACTGTTTTTT. Translated: CASSEVTELNEKLFF. The rearrangement uses TRBV2 and TRBJ1-4, with D perhaps TRBD1 (5 bases). V shed 1 base and J shed 5 bases, with 11 bases lying between them. This CDR3 contains 15 residues. Germline V CDR1 and CDR2: SNHLY, FYNNEI.

This clonotype has just a few counts. The gene calls are TRBV30 and TRBJ2-1; 7 bases are shared with TRBD2. Per germline, CDR1 GTSNPN and CDR2 SVGIG (reference sequence). The CDR3 runs to 15 residues. J was trimmed by 0 bases and V by 1 base; bases with no gene match: 3. The CDR3 DNA sequence: TGTGCCTGGAGTGCCCTAGCGGTCTCCTACAATGAGCAGTTCTTC. Its protein is CAWSALAVSYNEQFF. Full variable domain (rest looked up from reference TRBV30 and TRBJ2-1): SQTIHQWPATLVQPVGSPLSLECTVEGTSNPNLYWYRQAAGRGLQLLFYSVGIGQISSEVPQNLSASRPQDRQFILSSKKLLLSDSGFYLCAWSALAVSYNEQFFGPGTRLTVL.

This clonotype has at least ten counts. The chain couples TRBV11-3 to TRBJ2-2; D is unclear. Germline CDR1 and CDR2: SGHNT and YENEEA. This CDR3 is 17 amino acids long. The V end lost 3 bases, the J end lost 1 base, and 15 bases lay between the germline ends. CDR3 loop: CASSFLRRSLNTGELFF. The CDR3 nucleotides read TGTGCCAGCAGCTTCCTGAGACGGAGTCTGAACACCGGGGAGCTGTTTTTT.

This clonotype was observed a handful of times. V is TRBV15 and J is TRBJ1-4; the D gene is possibly TRBD1 (6 bases). CDR1 is LNHNV and CDR2 is YYDKDF in the germline V gene (reference sequence). This CDR3 comprises 14 residues. Trimming took 8 bases from V and 0 from J, leaving 10 bases between them. CDR3 residues: CATAGTTTNEKLFF. CDR3 DNA: TGTGCCACCGCCGGGACAACAACTAATGAAAAACTGTTTTTT.

In this sample, this clonotype turned up many times. V gene TRBV29-1 combines with J gene TRBJ1-1, with D perhaps matching TRBD1 (5 bases). Between the trimmed V and J ends, which lost 3 bases and 1 base, there was a span of 6 bases. Germline-derived CDR1 and CDR2 are SQVTM and ANQGSEA. CDR3 length: 12 amino acids. The CDR3 here is CSVDRENTEAFF. The CDR3 nucleotides are TGCAGCGTTGACAGGGAGAACACTGAAGCTTTCTTT.

This clonotype was seen only a few times. V and J are TRBV5-1 and TRBJ2-1; 12 positions agree with TRBD1. The germline gives CDR1 SGHRS, CDR2 YFSETQ. Trimming took 0 bases from V and 9 from J; bases not matched to a gene: 10. This CDR3 spans 17 amino acids. The CDR3 loop is CASSLGRDRGPRGEQFF. CDR3 sequence (DNA): TGCGCCAGCAGCTTGGGCCGGGACAGGGGGCCGCGGGGTGAGCAGTTCTTC.

This clonotype has only a few counts. The rearrangement uses TRBV6-2 or TRBV6-3 and TRBJ2-1; D gene unclear. This CDR3 contains 11 residues. V dropped 5 bases and J dropped 9 bases, with 8 bases sitting between them. The germline gives CDR1 MNHEY, CDR2 SVGEGT. The CDR3 sequence is CASSIGSEQFF. For the CDR3, the DNA is TGTGCCAGCAGTATTGGGTCTGAGCAGTTCTTC.

This clonotype was seen repeatedly, ten times or more. The chain has TRBV28 and TRBJ2-7, with 7 nucleotides matching TRBD2. With 6 bases clipped from V and 6 bases from J, the junction kept 26 bases outside the gene matches. Looked up from germline, CDR1 is MDHEN and CDR2 is SYDVKM. The CDR3 contains 19 residues. The CDR3 DNA follows: TGTGCCAGCAGCCCATCTTACCTGGCGGGAGTTTCCGTCTCTGCCGAGCAGTACTTC. It is translated as CASSPSYLAGVSVSAEQYF.

A remark on this clonotype: Given a much more abundant clone one base away, this may be a read error. The genes are TRBV27 and TRBJ2-1; 7 bases are shared with TRBD2. The CDR3 is made up of 16 amino acids. The germline V gene has CDR1 MNHEY and CDR2 SMNVEV (reference sequence). The CDR3 sequence is CAGSLGVAGEYNEQFF. CDR3 DNA sequence: TGTGCCGGCAGTTTAGGTGTGGCGGGAGAGTACAATGAGCAGTTCTTC.

This sequence joins TRBV5-1 and TRBJ2-7; tentatively, D is TRBD2 (6 bases). CDR1 SGHRS and CDR2 YFSETQ come from the germline V gene. This CDR3 is 14 amino acids long. V was pared by 4 bases and J by 3 bases, with 14 bases between. DNA of the CDR3: TGCGCCAGCAGCCCGGGACTCGGGGACTACGAGCAGTACTTC. Protein sequence: CASSPGLGDYEQYF. Full variable domain (remainder filled in from reference TRBV5-1 and TRBJ2-7): KAGVTQTPRYLIKTRGQQVTLSCSPISGHRSVSWYQQTPGQGLQFLFEYFSETQRNKGNFPGRFSGRQFSNSRSEMNVSTLELGDSALYLCASSPGLGDYEQYFGPGTRLTVT.